This entry is about one TCR beta chain. V dropped 5 bases and J dropped 3 bases, with 17 bases sitting between them. Germline CDR1 and CDR2: MGHDK and SYGVNS. CDR3 size: 16 residues. Clones were read by immunoSEQ multiplex PCR, and TCRdb kept only the in-frame ones, dropping some. The profile shows 550,000 to 800,000 clones, approximately 85% of them singletons. The source of the sample is a study of shared T cell receptors in the human thymus. These data were also filed under a second study, of human thymus T cells. That study adds: Obtained as resections during corrective heart surgery, the thymus tissue was then studied. It looked as if thymic and blood repertoires used V and J genes in a biased way.

The chain joins TRBV25-1 to TRBJ1-3; D possibly corresponds to TRBD1 (6 bases). Sequencing was carried out using thymocytes. The receptor comes from a girl in the first two years of life with a congenital heart defect. This CDR3 is CASSQTSGVGGNTIYF. The CDR3 DNA reads as TGTGCCAGCAGTCAAACTTCAGGGGTGGGTGGAAACACCATATATTTT.